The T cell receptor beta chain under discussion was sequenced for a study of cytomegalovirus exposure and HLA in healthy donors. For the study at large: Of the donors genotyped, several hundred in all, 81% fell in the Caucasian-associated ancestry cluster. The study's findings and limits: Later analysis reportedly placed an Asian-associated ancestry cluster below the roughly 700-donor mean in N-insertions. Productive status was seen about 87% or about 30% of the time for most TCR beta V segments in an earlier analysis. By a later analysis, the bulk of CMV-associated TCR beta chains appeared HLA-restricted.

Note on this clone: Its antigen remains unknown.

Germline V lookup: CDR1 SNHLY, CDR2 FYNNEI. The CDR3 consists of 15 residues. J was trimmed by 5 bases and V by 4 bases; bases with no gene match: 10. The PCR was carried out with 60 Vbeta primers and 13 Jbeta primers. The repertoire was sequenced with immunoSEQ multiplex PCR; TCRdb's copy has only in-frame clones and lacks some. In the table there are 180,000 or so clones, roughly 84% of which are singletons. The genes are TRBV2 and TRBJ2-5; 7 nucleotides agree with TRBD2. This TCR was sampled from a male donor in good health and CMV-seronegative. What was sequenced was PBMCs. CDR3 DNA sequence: TGTGCCAGCAGTGTGGAGCGGGGTCGTCAGGAGACCCAGTACTTC. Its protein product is CASSVERGRQETQYF.